This T cell receptor (beta chain) is from a study of OX40 agonist ivuxolimab in advanced cancers. Some clones are missing from TCRdb's copy, which holds only in-frame ones; the method was immunoSEQ multiplex PCR. The sample yields 65,000 to 75,000 clones, 88% seen once. V lost 2 bases and J 12 bases, leaving 15 bases between the germline ends. The CDR3 length is 13 residues. Germline V gene sequence: CDR1 SGHAT, CDR2 FQNNGV. The chain carries TRBV11-2 and TRBJ2-3, with D perhaps given as TRBD1 or TRBD2 (5 bases each). This sequence was found in an adult with an advanced solid tumor such as melanoma, head and neck, liver or kidney cancer. The source material was CD4+ or CD8+ T cells sorted from blood, sampled in a trial of the OX40 agonist ivuxolimab. CDR3 residues: CASSLLGGMGQYF. The CDR3, as DNA: TGTGCCAGCAGCTTACTTGGGGGAATGGGTCAGTATTTT.